Detailed here is one T cell receptor (beta chain). What it binds is unknown. The data originate from a study of T cell responses to AZD1222 COVID-19 vaccine. Study-wide results and limits: Regions left unmutated in variants are reportedly the target of nearly half of spike-specific TCRs. Most donors were white British and more were female, and clonal diversity was possibly underestimated. Repertoires were sampled only after the peak T cell response.

The table came from immunoSEQ multiplex PCR; TCRdb's copy has only in-frame clones and leaves some out. This table has 90,000 to 120,000 clones, around 90% appearing once. Researchers grouped second doses given at about 4 or about 12 weeks into one pool. CDR1 is MNHEY, CDR2 SVGAGI, per germline. The CDR3 consists of 13 residues. V was shortened by 7 bases and J by 12 bases, with 19 bases between the two germline ends. The chain joins TRBV6-5 to TRBJ2-1; D possibly uses TRBD1 or TRBD2 (6 bases each). This specimen consisted of peripheral blood, obtained 28 days after the second AZD1222 dose. The receptor's source is an adult who received the AZD1222 COVID-19 vaccine. CDR3 nucleotides: TGTGCCAGCACTGCGACAGGAGACGGGGGGCAGTTCTTC. Protein product: CASTATGDGGQFF.